The clone carrying this TCR beta chain was detected many times. This entry belongs to a study of neurological immune-mediated disorders. TCRdb redid the calling of the 5' RACE reads with MiXCR, one entry per CDR3 protein. The sample consists of fewer than 85,000 distinct CDR3 sequences, approximately 5% of them appearing once. Germline trimming cut 4 bases from V and 4 bases from J; bases unmatched to any gene: 6. CDR3 length equals 14 residues. Germline lookup yields CDR1 SGHRS and CDR2 YFSETQ. Material: PBMCs. The chain is built from TRBV5-1 and TRBJ2-5; 8 positions agree with TRBD2. The clonotype originates from a woman aged 25 to 39 with multiple sclerosis. CDR3 protein: CASSPGGGSETQYF. The CDR3 region has the DNA TGCGCCAGCAGCCCCGGCGGGGGGTCAGAGACCCAGTACTTC.